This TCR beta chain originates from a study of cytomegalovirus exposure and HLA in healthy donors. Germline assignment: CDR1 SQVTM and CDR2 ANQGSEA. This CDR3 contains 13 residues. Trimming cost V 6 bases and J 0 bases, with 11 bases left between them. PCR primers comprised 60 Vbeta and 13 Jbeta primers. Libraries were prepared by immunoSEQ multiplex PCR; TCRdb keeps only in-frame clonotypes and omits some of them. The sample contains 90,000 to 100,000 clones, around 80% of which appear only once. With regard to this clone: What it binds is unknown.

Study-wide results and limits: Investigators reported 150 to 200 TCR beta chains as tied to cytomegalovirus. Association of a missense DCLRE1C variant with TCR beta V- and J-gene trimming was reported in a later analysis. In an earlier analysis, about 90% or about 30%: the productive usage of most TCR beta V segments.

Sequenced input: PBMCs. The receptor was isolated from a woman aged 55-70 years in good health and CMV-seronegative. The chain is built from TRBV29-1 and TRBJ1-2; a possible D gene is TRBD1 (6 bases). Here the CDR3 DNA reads TGCAGCGTACGACAGGCTGCTAACTATGGCTACACCTTC. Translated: CSVRQAANYGYTF.